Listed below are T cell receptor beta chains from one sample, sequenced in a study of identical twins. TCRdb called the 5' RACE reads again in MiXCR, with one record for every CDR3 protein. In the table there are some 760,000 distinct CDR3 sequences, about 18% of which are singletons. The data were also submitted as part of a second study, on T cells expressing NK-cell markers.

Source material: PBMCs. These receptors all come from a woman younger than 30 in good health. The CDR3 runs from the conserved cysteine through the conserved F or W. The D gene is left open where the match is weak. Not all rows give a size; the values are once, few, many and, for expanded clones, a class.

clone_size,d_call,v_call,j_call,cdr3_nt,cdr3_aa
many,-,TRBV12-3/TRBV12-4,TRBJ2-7,TGTGCCAGCAGCCCCGGGTACGAGCAGTACTTC,CASSPGYEQYF
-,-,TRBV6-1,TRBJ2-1,TGTGCCAGTTGGACGGACCAGAGGTACAGTGAGCAGTTCTTC,CASWTDQRYSEQFF
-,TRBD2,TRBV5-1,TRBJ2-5,TGCGCCAGCAGCTTGGAGGCGCTAGCGGGAGCAGGGGAGACCCAGTACTTC,CASSLEALAGAGETQYF
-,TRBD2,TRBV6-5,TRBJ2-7,TGTGCCAGCAGTTACGGCGGGAGAGCCCACGAGCAGTACTTC,CASSYGGRAHEQYF
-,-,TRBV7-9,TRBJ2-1,TGTGCCAGCAGAGGACAGACCTACAATGAGCAGTTCTTC,CASRGQTYNEQFF
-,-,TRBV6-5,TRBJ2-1,TGTGCCAGCAGTTACTCGACACTCGGAGATGAGCAGTTCTTC,CASSYSTLGDEQFF
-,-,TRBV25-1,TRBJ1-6,TGTGCCAGCAAAGATGGGGATTCACCCCTCCACTTT,CASKDGDSPLHF
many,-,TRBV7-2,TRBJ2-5,TGTGCCAGCAGCTTTAGGGGCCTGGAGACCCAGTACTTC,CASSFRGLETQYF
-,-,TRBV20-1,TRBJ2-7,TGCAGTGCCAGCAGGCCCTCCTACGAGCAGTACTTC,CSASRPSYEQYF
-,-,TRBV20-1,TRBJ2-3,TGCAGTGCTAGAGGGCGGCCCGGCATCGATACGCAGTATTTT,CSARGRPGIDTQYF
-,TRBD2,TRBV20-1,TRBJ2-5,TGCAGTGCCCCGACTAGCGTAGAGACCCAGTACTTC,CSAPTSVETQYF
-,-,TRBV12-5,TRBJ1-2,TGTGCTAGTGGTTTGCCAACTACTTACAGGGTTGGCTACACCTTC,CASGLPTTYRVGYTF
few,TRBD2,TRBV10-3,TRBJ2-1,TGTGCCATCACCGGGACTAGCGGGAGAAGGGGTTACAATGAGCAGTTCTTC,CAITGTSGRRGYNEQFF
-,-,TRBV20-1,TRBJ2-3,TGCAGTGCTTCTCACTTTTTCCCTCGTCTTCGATTGCACACAGATACGCAGTATTTT,CSASHFFPRLRLHTDTQYF
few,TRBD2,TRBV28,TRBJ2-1,TGTGCCAGCAGTGAGAGGACTAGCGGGGGGTACAATGAGCAGTTCTTC,CASSERTSGGYNEQFF
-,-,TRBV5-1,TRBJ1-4,TGCGCCAGCAGCTTAACGCGGGAGGAAAAACTGTTTTTT,CASSLTREEKLFF
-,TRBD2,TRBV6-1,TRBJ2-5,TGTGCCAGCAGTCAGAGCGGGGGGTCGGAGACCCAGTACTTC,CASSQSGGSETQYF
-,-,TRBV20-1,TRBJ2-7,TGCAGTGCTCCGCTGAGGAACCACGAGCAGTACTTC,CSAPLRNHEQYF
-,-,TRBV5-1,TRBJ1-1,TGCGCCAGCAAGGGGGGTAGTTTTGCTGAAGCTTTCTTT,CASKGGSFAEAFF
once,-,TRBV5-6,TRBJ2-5,TGTGCCAGCACCGACGCCGGACGAGGATGGTACCAAGAGACCCAGTACTTC,CASTDAGRGWYQETQYF
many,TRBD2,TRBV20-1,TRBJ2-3,TGCAGTGCTAGAGAGGGGGCTAGCGGGAGAGAAGGCACAGATACGCAGTATTTT,CSAREGASGREGTDTQYF
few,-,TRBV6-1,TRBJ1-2,TGTGCCAGCGCCCGGTCCGGGGGTAACTATGGCTACACCTTC,CASARSGGNYGYTF
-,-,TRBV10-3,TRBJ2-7,TGTGCCATCAGTGAAGGCCGAGGGGCCGGGGAGCAGTACTTC,CAISEGRGAGEQYF
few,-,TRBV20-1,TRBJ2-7,TGCAGTGCTATCGGCAGGGGGGACGAGCAGTACTTC,CSAIGRGDEQYF
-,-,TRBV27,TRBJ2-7,TGTGCCAGCACGGGGACGAACGACTACGAGCAGTACTTC,CASTGTNDYEQYF
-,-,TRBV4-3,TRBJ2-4,TGCGCCAGCAGCCAAGACCAGCTAGGGACCGCCCTAGCCAAAAACATTCAGTACTTC,CASSQDQLGTALAKNIQYF
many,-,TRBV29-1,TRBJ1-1,TGCAGCGTTGACAAGGGAGTCCCTGAAGCTTTCTTT,CSVDKGVPEAFF
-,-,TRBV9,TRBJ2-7,TGTGCCAGCAGCGAGGGGGCGGGAGTCTACGAGCAGTACTTC,CASSEGAGVYEQYF
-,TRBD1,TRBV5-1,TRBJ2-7,TGCGCCAGCAGCGCCTCGACAGGGTCAACTTACGAGCAGTACTTC,CASSASTGSTYEQYF
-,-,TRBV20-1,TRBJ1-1,TGCAGTGCTAGGGATTCGAGGGGTGGAGGCACTGAAGCTTTCTTT,CSARDSRGGGTEAFF
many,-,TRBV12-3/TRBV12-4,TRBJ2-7,TGTGCCAGCAGTTTTGGCGGACGTGCCTCCTACGAGCAGTACTTC,CASSFGGRASYEQYF
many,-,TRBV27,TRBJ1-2,TGTGCCAGCAGCTTACAGGGAGCTAACTATGGCTACACCTTC,CASSLQGANYGYTF
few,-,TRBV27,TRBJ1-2,TGTGCCAGCAGAGGAGGGGTTGCGAGTAACTATGGCTACACCTTC,CASRGGVASNYGYTF
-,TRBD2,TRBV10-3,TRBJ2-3,TGTGCCATCAGTGAGTCTGGGACTAGCGGGACAGTAGCAGATACGCAGTATTTT,CAISESGTSGTVADTQYF
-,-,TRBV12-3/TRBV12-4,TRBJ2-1,TGTGCCAGCGCCTCGGCCCCCTACAATGAGCAGTTCTTC,CASASAPYNEQFF
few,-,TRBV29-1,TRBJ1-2,TGCAGCGTTGACTCCACGACAGGCCCCAGGGGCTACACCTTC,CSVDSTTGPRGYTF
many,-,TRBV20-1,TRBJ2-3,TGCAGTGCCGTACAGGGAGGCGGCCCAGATACGCAGTATTTT,CSAVQGGGPDTQYF
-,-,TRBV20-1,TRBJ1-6,TGCAGTGCTCGGAGGACAGTTAAGGGTAATTCACCCCTCCACTTT,CSARRTVKGNSPLHF
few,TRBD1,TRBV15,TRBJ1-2,TGTGCCACCAGCAACAGGGGGCTTTATGGCTACACCTTC,CATSNRGLYGYTF
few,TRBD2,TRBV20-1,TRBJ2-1,TGCAGTGCCGTAGGACTAGCGGGAAGCTACAATGAGCAGTTCTTC,CSAVGLAGSYNEQFF
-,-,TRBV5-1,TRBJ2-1,TGCGCCAGCAGCTTGGCCCTGGGAGCGGGTAATGAGCAGTTCTTC,CASSLALGAGNEQFF
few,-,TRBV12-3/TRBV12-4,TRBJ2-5,TGTGCCAGCAGCCTACTCCAAGGAGAGACCCAGTACTTC,CASSLLQGETQYF
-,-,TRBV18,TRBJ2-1,TGTGCCAGCTCACCGAGTGTGCGCCACAATGAGCAGTTCTTC,CASSPSVRHNEQFF
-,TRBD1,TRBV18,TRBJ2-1,TGTGCCAGCTCACCACCGGGACAGGGGGAACTCAATGAGCAGTTCTTC,CASSPPGQGELNEQFF
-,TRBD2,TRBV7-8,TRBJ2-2,TGTGCCAGCAGCTTCCTCAGACTAGCGGGGGGGCCGGACACCGGGGAGCTGTTTTTT,CASSFLRLAGGPDTGELFF
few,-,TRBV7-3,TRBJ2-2,TGTGCCAGCGCGGGGGCTAGGAACACCGGGGAGCTGTTTTTT,CASAGARNTGELFF
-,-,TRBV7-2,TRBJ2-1,TGTGCCAGCAGCCCTCTGGGGATGGGTGAGCAGTTCTTC,CASSPLGMGEQFF
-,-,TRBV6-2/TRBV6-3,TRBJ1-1,TGTGCCAGCAGACATCCTACAGTGAACACTGAAGCTTTCTTT,CASRHPTVNTEAFF
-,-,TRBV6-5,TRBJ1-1,TGTGCCAGCAGTTACTCGAGTTCGGGGGTCACTGAAGCTTTCTTT,CASSYSSSGVTEAFF
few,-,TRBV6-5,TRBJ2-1,TGTGCCAGCAGTTACGCGGCCAGGTACAATGAGCAGTTCTTC,CASSYAARYNEQFF
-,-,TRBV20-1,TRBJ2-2,TGCAGTGCCAAACACGGCCCCGGGGAGCTGTTTTTT,CSAKHGPGELFF